This T cell receptor beta chain was recorded in a study of T cell responses to AZD1222 COVID-19 vaccine. General study findings and limits: Most donors were white British and more were female, and clonal diversity was possibly underestimated. Reports indicate that nearly half of spike-specific TCRs are directed at unmutated variant regions. Vaccine-associated CD4 TCRs spanned spike, dominant at 160-218 and 743-854. Repertoire sampling was restricted to post-peak T cell response timepoints.

Sequencing was performed with immunoSEQ multiplex PCR; in TCRdb, only in-frame clones are kept and a portion is missing. The data show around 140,000 clones, roughly 85% seen once. V was clipped by 5 bases and J by 1 base, with 11 bases between them. Germline-derived CDR1 and CDR2 are SGHTA and FQGTGA. The CDR3 totals 15 residues. This clone has a single count. Its antigen remains unknown. The source is an adult who received the MenACWY meningococcal vaccine as a control. The gene calls are TRBV7-3 and TRBJ2-2; TRBD1 is a possible D gene (5 bases). The material was peripheral blood, obtained 28 days after the second dose of the MenACWY control vaccine. For the CDR3, the DNA is TGTGCCAGCAGCGATCAGGGATTGAACACCGGGGAGCTGTTTTTT. This codes for CASSDQGLNTGELFF.